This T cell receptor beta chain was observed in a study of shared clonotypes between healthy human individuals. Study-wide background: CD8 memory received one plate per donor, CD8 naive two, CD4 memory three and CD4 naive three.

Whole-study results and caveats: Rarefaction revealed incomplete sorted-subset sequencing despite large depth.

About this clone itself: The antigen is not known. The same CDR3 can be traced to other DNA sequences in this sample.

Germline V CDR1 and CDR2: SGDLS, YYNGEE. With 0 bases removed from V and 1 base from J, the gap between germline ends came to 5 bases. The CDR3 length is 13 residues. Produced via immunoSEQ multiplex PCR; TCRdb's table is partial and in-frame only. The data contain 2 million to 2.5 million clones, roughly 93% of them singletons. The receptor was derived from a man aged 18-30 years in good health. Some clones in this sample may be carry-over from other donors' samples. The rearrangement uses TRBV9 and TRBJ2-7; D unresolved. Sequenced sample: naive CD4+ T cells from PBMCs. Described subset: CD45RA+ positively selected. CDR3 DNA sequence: TGTGCCAGCAGCGTAGTCCCGTCCTACGAGCAGTACTTC. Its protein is CASSVVPSYEQYF.